This T cell receptor (beta chain) is from a study of Ad26.COV2.S vaccination and SARS-CoV-2 variants. This CDR3 region has 15 residues. With 2 bases clipped from V and 1 base from J, the junction kept 3 bases outside the gene matches. Measured with immunoSEQ multiplex PCR; TCRdb has only the in-frame clones, and not every one. The table has some 180,000 clones, around nine tenths seen once. A word on this clone: What it binds is unknown.

Study-level points and caveats: Across vaccine and placebo recipients, the breadth of non-spike TCRs was similar. Substantial breadth in spike-specific CD8+ and CD4+ T cell responses was reportedly seen after vaccination. Analyses that measured TCR breadth and depth may have underestimated total T cell responses.

The J gene is TRBJ1-1, the V gene TRBV5-7, with TRBD1 matching 9 bases. TRBV5-7 is an ORF for which the function is uncertain. The sequenced sample was peripheral blood, obtained after recovery from COVID-19. The receptor comes from a human donor who had recovered from COVID-19. The CDR3 here is CASSFSGQGNTEAFF. The DNA of the CDR3 is TGTGCCAGCAGCTTTTCGGGACAGGGGAACACTGAAGCTTTCTTT.